The subject of this entry is one T cell receptor beta chain. Its target antigen remains unknown. No much larger clone exists at a distance of one base, and base qualities are not known. The primary melanoma of each patient had been surgically resected and was considered potentially curable but at risk of metastatic recurrence. The sample originates from a study of primary melanoma T cells and metastatic recurrence (TCRdb year 2020). At the level of the whole study: The cohort consisted of 150 to 200 primary melanomas of stage T2 to T4, each more than 1 mm thick. Whether patient outcome could be predicted by T-cell fraction and T-cell repertoire clonality in primary melanoma tumors was the question this study put to the test. The T-cell fraction measured by TCR beta sequencing was compared against progression-free survival as the clinical outcome. The sequencing-derived T-cell fraction was compared with histopathological grading of tumor-infiltrating lymphocytes.

The germline V gene yields SGHNT for CDR1 and YENEEA for CDR2. Trimming removed 2 bases from V and 0 bases from J, leaving 8 bases between the germline ends. CDR3 length: 16 amino acids, cysteine to phenylalanine. Only CDR3 DNA is held: 48 bases, read in frame from base 1. The full study reports these points: The tumor T-cell fraction reportedly predicted progression-free survival independently of thickness, ulceration, mitotic rate and age. A T-cell fraction above 20% appeared protective regardless of ulceration status, mitotic rate or nodal disease. Compared with adding any other histopathological variable to tumor thickness, adding T-cell fraction reportedly produced a bigger improvement in progression-free survival prediction. An effective T-cell-mediated antitumor response in primary melanoma was framed by the authors only as a suggestion, not a demonstrated mechanism.

Libraries were constructed by the immunoSEQ multiplex PCR assay. High-throughput sequencing of the T-cell receptor beta chain was performed on primary melanoma tumor tissue. The paper's processing steps were these. The repertoire analyses covered TCRB CDR3 sharing between samples and the distribution of insertions and deletions. A gradient-boosted model ranked the predictive value of the T-cell fraction against histopathological variables. In its TCRdb copy, this immuneACCESS table keeps in-frame sequences only and misses some clones. Where compared with another copy, unresolved V genes explain less than half of these, and the others have no known cause. That table furnishes V, J and clone size, whereas the DNA furnished D and trimming. The sample yields approximately 2,500 clones; about 72% were counted once. Together, the top ten hold around 27% of the sample.

Sequencing was performed on melanoma tumor tissue. This receptor was identified in a human donor with melanoma. The chain couples TRBV11-3 to TRBJ2-6; no D segment can be confidently identified. The CDR3 region reads CASSLPGSSGANVLTF. The DNA is as follows: TGTGCCAGCAGCTTACCCGGATCCTCTGGGGCCAACGTCCTGACTTTC.